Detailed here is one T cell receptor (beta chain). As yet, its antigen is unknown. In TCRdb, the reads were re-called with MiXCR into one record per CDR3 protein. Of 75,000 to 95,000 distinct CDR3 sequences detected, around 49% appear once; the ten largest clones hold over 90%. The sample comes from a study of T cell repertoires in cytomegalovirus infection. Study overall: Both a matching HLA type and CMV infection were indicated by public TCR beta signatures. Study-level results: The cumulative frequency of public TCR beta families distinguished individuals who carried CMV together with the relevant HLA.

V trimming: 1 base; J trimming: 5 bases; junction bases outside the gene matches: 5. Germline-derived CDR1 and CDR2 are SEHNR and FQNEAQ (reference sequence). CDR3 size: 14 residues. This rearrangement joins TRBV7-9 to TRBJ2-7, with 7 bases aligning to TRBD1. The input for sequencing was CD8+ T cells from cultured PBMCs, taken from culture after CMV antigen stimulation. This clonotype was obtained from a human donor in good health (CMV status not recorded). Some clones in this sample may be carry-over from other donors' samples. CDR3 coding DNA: TGTGCCAGCAGCTTAGGGGCAGGGGGTCACGAGCAGTACTTC. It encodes CASSLGAGGHEQYF. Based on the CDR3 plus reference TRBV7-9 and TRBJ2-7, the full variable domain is DTGVSQNPRHKITKRGQNVTFRCDPISEHNRLYWYRQTLGQGPEFLTYFQNEAQLEKSRLLSDRFSAERPKGSFSTLEIQRTEQGDSAMYLCASSLGAGGHEQYFGPGTRLTVT.